This is a list of T cell receptor beta chains from one sample in a study of cytomegalovirus exposure and HLA in healthy donors. The assay was immunoSEQ multiplex PCR, and TCRdb's table has in-frame clones only and misses some. Here the sample spans about 150,000 clones, roughly 80% being singletons. Sequencing was done on a sample of PBMCs. The source is a young man in good health and CMV-seropositive. Both conserved end residues are part of each CDR3.

v_gene	CDR3aa
TRBV5-6	CASSSVGGSVNTEAFF
TRBV27	CASSYFSGTGVTEQFF
TRBV27	CASRLQGGVGYEQYF
TRBV6-1	CASSDYTGELFF
TRBV21-1	CASSKKKGQEAVETQYF
TRBV5-6	CASSYSGPTYEQYF
TRBV7-2	CASSQTSGTLTDTQYF
TRBV7-9	CASSLGRQGHGQYF
TRBV7-8	CASSSTGLAGFYEQYF
TRBV6-5	CASSYGPNREQYF
TRBV2	CASSEGAQGVYGYTF
TRBV14	CASSQDQPSLNEQFF
TRBV7-2	CASSFGSVRVTQYF
TRBV30	CAWRPGTLNTGELFF
TRBV29-1	CSGGGRGGTDTQYF
TRBV10-1	CASSSQGGETQYF
TRBV9	CASSQIGLAGGLYNEQFF
TRBV6-6	CASRTRDSPINTEAFF
TRBV4-3	CASSPRGTGDEKLFF
TRBV5-1	CASSHHRANSGELFF
TRBV19	CASSAAGAAYEQYF
TRBV6-4	CASSGADSTEAFF
TRBV7-2	CASSLEIGGDEQYF
TRBV11-2	CASSLGQLHNQPQHF
TRBV6-5	CASSYDGRASYEQYF
TRBV11-2	CASSSGQGVNEKLFF
TRBV4-2	CASSQDGQGINEQFF
TRBV11-3	CASSFRRGRETNEQYF
TRBV9	CASSPGSGQYNSPLHF
TRBV10-3	CAISDLRIAGEYNEQFF
TRBV10-1	CASSEQQGRSYNEQFF
TRBV5-1	CASSPTGGLAGPGELFF
TRBV4-2	CASSLGGRAGETQYF
TRBV28	CASSFRSSYNEQFF
TRBV5-1	CASSPGRADTQYF
TRBV4-3	CASSPGQGFGGGYTF
TRBV4-1	CASSRSTESSYNEQFF
TRBV27	CASSLGTGGASGNTIYF
TRBV6-5	CASSYSKRGGINEQFF
TRBV10-3	CAISAGFREETQYF
TRBV21-1	CASSTISGPRGNRMNTEAFF
TRBV7-8	CASSLVRGPIDKAFF
TRBV5-1	CASSVTYEQYF
TRBV5-4	CASQLAGPYNEQFF
TRBV2	CASSVPSERDEQFF
TRBV5-4	CASSSGGSGNTIYF
TRBV6-5	CASSYASVSYNEQFF
TRBV5-1	CASSFSGADYGYTF
TRBV9	CASAGLTGELFF